This TCR beta chain was recovered during a study of OX40 agonist ivuxolimab in advanced cancers. Libraries were prepared by immunoSEQ multiplex PCR; TCRdb keeps only in-frame clonotypes and omits some of them. Among fewer than 100,000 clones listed, 70% to 90% were seen once. V was shortened by 6 bases and J by 0 bases, with 14 bases between the two germline ends. There are 15 residues in the CDR3. CDR1 is SEHNR, CDR2 FQNEAQ, per germline (reference sequence). V usage is TRBV7-9 and J usage is TRBJ2-5, with D hard to call. This clonotype originated in an adult with an advanced solid tumor such as melanoma, head and neck, liver or kidney cancer. The source material was CD4+ or CD8+ T cells sorted from blood, sampled in a trial of the OX40 agonist ivuxolimab. The DNA for the CDR3 is TGTGCCAGCAGGGAAGCCACAAGGAACCAAGAGACCCAGTACTTC. It yields the protein CASREATRNQETQYF.